Below are 30 T cell receptor beta chains sequenced from a single sample in a study of blood T cells in healthy people across ages. It was with a sample-barcoded 5' primer and a J-beta primer mix that a second PCR of roughly 6 to 12 cycles was run. TCRdb reanalysed the 5' RACE reads using MiXCR and keeps one entry per CDR3 protein. The data hold around 1,600,000 distinct CDR3 sequences, with 40% to 45% observed a single time. Specimen: blood. These receptors all stem from a woman aged 18-29 years in good health.

The chain couples TRBV14 to TRBJ2-7; D is possibly TRBD2 (5 bases). Trimming removed 3 bases at V and 3 bases at J, with 9 bases between. The CDR3 runs 13 residues. Germline V gene sequence: CDR1 SGHDN, CDR2 FVKESK. CDR3 protein: CASSHNRDYEQYF. The CDR3 DNA reads TGTGCCAGCAGCCATAATCGGGACTACGAGCAGTACTTC.

The V call is TRBV27, the J call TRBJ2-1, with 10 bases matching TRBD2. Germline loops: CDR1 MNHEY, CDR2 SMNVEV (reference sequence). The CDR3 runs 15 residues. Losses at the gene ends were 7 bases for V and 9 bases for J; bases not matched to a gene: 12. CDR3 residues: CASKLGSGRVFEQFF. The CDR3 DNA reads as TGTGCCAGCAAATTAGGGAGCGGGAGGGTTTTTGAGCAGTTCTTC.

J is TRBJ2-5 and V is TRBV14; D call uncertain. The J call is uncertain, as TRBJ2-7 better fits the DNA end. CDR1 SGHDN and CDR2 FVKESK come from the germline V gene. There are 15 residues in the CDR3. CDR3 sequence reads: CASSQDWSSSYEQYF. DNA of the CDR3: TGTGCCAGCAGCCAAGATTGGTCGAGCAGCTACGAGCAGTACTTC.

This clonotype has just one count. The chain is built from TRBV7-2 and TRBJ1-4; 8 bases agree with TRBD1. Germline V gene lookup returns CDR1 SGHTA and CDR2 FQGNSA. The CDR3 loop spans 16 amino acids. Unmatched junction bases numbered 12, after V lost 2 bases and J lost 10 bases. CDR3 sequence reads: CASSLWSAGGMGKLFF. CDR3 sequence (DNA): TGTGCCAGCAGCTTATGGAGCGCAGGGGGCATGGGAAAACTGTTTTTT.

This chain joins TRBV7-2 and TRBJ2-7; 9 bases agree with TRBD1. The CDR3 consists of 15 residues. Germline V gene lookup returns CDR1 SGHTA and CDR2 FQGNSA. Unmatched junction bases numbered 12, after V lost 5 bases and J lost 7 bases. CDR3 DNA: TGTGCCAGCAGCGGCGGGACAGGGAGTAACAAGGAGCAGTACTTC. It is translated as CASSGGTGSNKEQYF.

V and J are TRBV25-1 and TRBJ2-1; D ambiguous. The CDR3 has 15 residues. Looked up from germline, CDR1 is MGHDK and CDR2 is SYGVNS. V was shortened by 4 bases and J by 0 bases, with 10 bases between the two germline ends. The CDR3 here is CASSGARFSYNEQFF. The CDR3 DNA reads TGTGCCAGCAGTGGCGCCCGATTCTCCTACAATGAGCAGTTCTTC.

A word on this clonotype: The germline gene is not matched at one end of the junction; a read error may be the cause. The CDR3 DNA reads TGTGCCAGCAGTCAAGCTACCCGGGTACCCCTCCACTTT. Its protein product is CASSQATRVPLHF. The chain has TRBV3-1 and TRBJ1-6; D ambiguous. The CDR3 contains 13 residues. CDR1 is LGHDT and CDR2 is YNNKEL in the germline V gene (reference sequence).

This clonotype was counted only a few times. The chain carries TRBV7-2 and TRBJ2-3; D ambiguous. This CDR3 region has 17 residues. Trimming left V 5 bases short and J 1 base short, with 19 bases between. Per germline, CDR1 SGHTA and CDR2 FQGNSA. In DNA, the CDR3 is TGTGCCAGCAGCGCCAACGGTGCTACCGCCCGCACAGATACGCAGTATTTT. Amino acids: CASSANGATARTDTQYF.

The chain uses TRBV12-3 or TRBV12-4 and TRBJ2-7; D call uncertain. V was pared by 6 bases and J by 10 bases, with 13 bases between. The CDR3 loop spans 11 amino acids. CDR3 nucleotide sequence: TGTGCCAGCAGCCCAAAGGAGATCCAGTACTTC. It is translated as CASSPKEIQYF.

This chain joins TRBV9 and TRBJ2-3; TRBD2 matches at 7 bases. Germline loops: CDR1 SGDLS, CDR2 YYNGEE. V trimming: 6 bases; J trimming: 0 bases; junction bases outside the gene matches: 4. CDR3 length: 14 residues. CDR3 region: CASNRRGSTDTQYF. Written as DNA, the CDR3 is TGTGCCAGCAACCGGCGGGGGAGCACAGATACGCAGTATTTT.

The chain couples TRBV18 to TRBJ2-1; TRBD2 agrees at 10 bases. The germline gives CDR1 KGHSH, CDR2 LQKENI. The CDR3 covers 15 residues. Trimming removed 2 bases from V and 8 bases from J; junction bases left unmatched: 6. The CDR3 protein is CASSPERGGGHEQFF. The CDR3, as DNA: TGTGCCAGCTCACCAGAGCGGGGGGGAGGTCATGAGCAGTTCTTC.

On this clonotype itself: A junction end diverges from the germline sequence, so it may reflect a read error. The chain joins TRBV5-5 to TRBJ1-2, with D possibly matching TRBD1 (5 bases). The CDR3 spans 13 residues. The germline gives CDR1 SGHKS, CDR2 YYEKEE (reference sequence). This chain's CDR3 is CASSLTRDYGCTF. The CDR3 nucleotides are TGTGCCAGCAGCCTAACAAGGGACTATGGCTGCACCTTC.

This clonotype was seen a handful of times. The V gene is TRBV20-1, the J gene TRBJ2-1; TRBD1 might be the D (6 bases). The CDR3 totals 13 residues. The ends were cut back, 2 bases at V and 5 bases at J, with 10 bases in the middle. CDR1 and CDR2 (germline): DFQATT, SNEGSKA (reference sequence). DNA for the CDR3: TGCAGTGCTAGACAGGGGCGGGACAATGAGCAGTTCTTC. Amino acids: CSARQGRDNEQFF.

The rearrangement links TRBV7-2 to TRBJ2-5, with TRBD1 matching 9 bases. J gave up 5 bases and V 3 bases, and 10 bases lay outside the gene matches. CDR1 is SGHTA and CDR2 is FQGNSA in the germline V gene. The CDR3 spans 16 residues. The CDR3 loop is CASSLVGTGTLETQYF. The CDR3 nucleotides are TGTGCCAGCAGCTTGGTAGGGACAGGGACATTGGAGACCCAGTACTTC.

There are a few counts of this clonotype. This chain joins TRBV6-5 and TRBJ2-5, with 7 bases matching TRBD1. The CDR3 has 13 residues. The germline gives CDR1 MNHEY, CDR2 SVGAGI. V lost 6 bases, J lost 5 bases, and 6 bases stayed unmatched. The CDR3 region has the DNA TGTGCCAGCAGCATGACAGGGTGGGAGACCCAGTACTTC. Encoded protein: CASSMTGWETQYF.

The chain carries TRBV7-9 and TRBJ1-2; 7 positions match TRBD1. The V and J ends lost 4 bases and 8 bases, in that order; junction bases with no gene match: 10. The CDR3 consists of 14 residues. Germline V gene sequence: CDR1 SEHNR, CDR2 FQNEAQ (reference sequence). In DNA form, the CDR3 reads TGTGCCAGCAGCTCCGGGACAGCCCAGGGCGGCTACACCTTC. Encoded protein: CASSSGTAQGGYTF.

The V gene is TRBV20-1, the J gene TRBJ2-1, with D perhaps TRBD2 (5 bases). The CDR3 covers 12 residues. Germline CDR1 DFQATT, CDR2 SNEGSKA (reference sequence). V was pared by 3 bases and J by 4 bases, with 7 bases between. This CDR3 is CSASGIYNEQFF. The CDR3 region has the DNA TGCAGTGCTAGCGGGATTTACAATGAGCAGTTCTTC.

V is TRBV6-5 and J is TRBJ2-1, with D unresolved. The CDR3 consists of 15 residues. Trimming removed 6 bases at V and 8 bases at J, with 20 bases between. CDR1 MNHEY and CDR2 SVGAGI come from the germline V gene. The CDR3 nucleotides are TGTGCCAGCAGACTTATCGGACCTCTGGTGGATGAGCAGTTCTTC. This gives the protein CASRLIGPLVDEQFF.

In the case of this clonotype: One end of the junction is discordant with germline, which a read error may explain. V gene TRBV4-3 combines with J gene TRBJ2-3; D gene uncertain. Germline lookup yields CDR1 LGHNA and CDR2 YSLEER. CDR3 length: 14 amino acids. Here the CDR3 reads CASNQERNTDTQYF. In DNA, the CDR3 is TGCGCCAGCAACCAAGAACGGAACACAGATACGCAGTATTTT.

This clonotype was counted at least ten times. CDR3: CASSPYGVAQYF. The CDR3, as DNA: TGTGCCAGCAGCCCTTACGGAGTCGCGCAGTACTTC. The chain joins TRBV12-3 or TRBV12-4 to TRBJ2-5; D gene uncertain. V lost 6 bases and J lost 11, with 16 bases in between. The CDR3 runs to 12 residues.

CDR3: CSAREYGTGEEKLFF. CDR3 coding DNA: TGCAGTGCTAGGGAATACGGGACAGGGGAGGAAAAACTGTTTTTT. V is TRBV20-1 and J is TRBJ1-4; 10 positions agree with TRBD1. The V and J ends lost 3 bases and 8 bases, in that order; junction bases with no gene match: 9. Germline V gene lookup returns CDR1 DFQATT and CDR2 SNEGSKA (reference sequence). The CDR3 spans 15 residues.

V gene TRBV4-1 combines with J gene TRBJ1-4; no reliable D call. This CDR3 comprises 12 residues. Trimming cost V 4 bases and J 5 bases, with 5 bases left between them. Germline-derived CDR1 and CDR2 are MGHRA and YSYEKL. The CDR3: CASSRENEKLFF. The CDR3 DNA reads as TGCGCCAGCAGCCGTGAGAATGAAAAACTGTTTTTT.

This clonotype was detected a few times. The CDR3 DNA reads TGCGCCAGCAGCCAAGTCGGGATTCAACATGGCTACACCTTC. Protein product: CASSQVGIQHGYTF. V gene TRBV4-1 combines with J gene TRBJ1-2; D unresolved. Per the germline V gene, CDR1 is MGHRA and CDR2 is YSYEKL. The CDR3 covers 14 residues. Trimming pared 1 base from V and 6 bases from J, leaving 12 bases between.

V and J are TRBV27 and TRBJ2-5, with 9 bases that match TRBD1. Trimming took 4 bases from V and 5 from J; bases not matched to a gene: 5. The CDR3 runs 14 residues. Per germline, CDR1 MNHEY and CDR2 SMNVEV (reference sequence). The CDR3, as DNA: TGTGCCAGCAGTTCGGGACAGGGATGGGAGACCCAGTACTTC. This gives the protein CASSSGQGWETQYF.

This clonotype was counted between two and nine times. The chain employs TRBV7-2 and TRBJ2-3; TRBD1 might be the D (6 bases). CDR3 length equals 17 residues. Germline-derived CDR1 and CDR2 are SGHTA and FQGNSA. V gave up 3 bases and J gave up 4 bases, with 20 bases separating them. The CDR3 coding sequence is TGTGCCAGCAGCTTGGTTCCGACAGGTACAAGGGCAGATACGCAGTATTTT. It encodes CASSLVPTGTRADTQYF.

The chain joins TRBV7-9 to TRBJ2-3, with TRBD2 as a possible D gene (5 bases). CDR1 and CDR2 (germline): SEHNR, FQNEAQ (reference sequence). The CDR3 has 14 residues. The ends were cut back, 3 bases at V and 2 bases at J, with 9 bases in the middle. CDR3 sequence: CASSFEGTTDTQYF. The DNA for the CDR3 is TGTGCCAGCAGCTTTGAGGGAACCACAGATACGCAGTATTTT. Looking up the rest from reference TRBV7-9 and TRBJ2-3 gives the full variable domain: DTGVSQNPRHKITKRGQNVTFRCDPISEHNRLYWYRQTLGQGPEFLTYFQNEAQLEKSRLLSDRFSAERPKGSFSTLEIQRTEQGDSAMYLCASSFEGTTDTQYFGPGTRLTVL.

The chain couples TRBV28 to TRBJ2-7; D unresolved. There are 12 residues in the CDR3. Germline CDR1 is MDHEN and CDR2 is SYDVKM. Between the trimmed V and J ends, which lost 6 bases and 3 bases, there was a span of 9 bases. The CDR3 DNA sequence: TGTGCCAGCAGGCCGGATATCTACGAGCAGTACTTC. Protein sequence: CASRPDIYEQYF. The full variable domain, completed using reference TRBV28 and TRBJ2-7, is DVKVTQSSRYLVKRTGEKVFLECVQDMDHENMFWYRQDPGLGLRLIYFSYDVKMKEKGDIPEGYSVSREKKERFSLILESASTNQTSMYLCASRPDIYEQYFGPGTRLTVT.

This clonotype occurred many times. CDR3 region: CASSSALLSGGAKDTQYF. DNA for the CDR3: TGTGCCAGCAGCTCCGCATTGTTAAGCGGGGGGGCCAAAGATACGCAGTATTTT. The chain employs TRBV7-8 and TRBJ2-3, with TRBD2 matching over 10 bases. The V gene's germline CDR1 is SGHVS and CDR2 FQNEAQ. The CDR3 length is 18 residues. V lost 4 bases and J lost 5; bases outside the gene matches: 15.

A word on this clonotype: At one boundary the junction diverges from the germline segment, which might be a read error. J is TRBJ2-7 and V is TRBV6-5, with TRBD1 as a possible D gene (5 bases). CDR1 is MNHEY and CDR2 is SVGAGI in the germline V gene. CDR3 length equals 14 residues. The CDR3 here is CASRTHQGSDEQYF. Written as DNA, the CDR3 is TGTGCCAGCAGAACTCACCAGGGCTCCGACGAGCAGTACTTC.

The DNA for the CDR3 is TGTGCCAGCAGCAAAGGCGACCGGACGGGGACGCAGTATTTT. This translates into CASSKGDRTGTQYF. The chain combines TRBV21-1 with TRBJ2-3; TRBD1, the table's D call, was not compared with the DNA. TRBV21-1 is assigned pseudogene status. The CDR3 has 14 residues.